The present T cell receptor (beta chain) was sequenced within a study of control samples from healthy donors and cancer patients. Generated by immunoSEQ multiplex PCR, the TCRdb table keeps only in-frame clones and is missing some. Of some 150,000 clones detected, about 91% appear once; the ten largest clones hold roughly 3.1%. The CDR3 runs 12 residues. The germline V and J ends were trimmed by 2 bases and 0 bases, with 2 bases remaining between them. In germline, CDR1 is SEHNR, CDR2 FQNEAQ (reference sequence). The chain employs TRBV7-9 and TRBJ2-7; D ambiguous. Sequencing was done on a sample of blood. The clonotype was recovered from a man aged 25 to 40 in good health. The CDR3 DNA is TGTGCCAGCAGCTTACCCTCCTACGAGCAGTACTTC. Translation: CASSLPSYEQYF.